Following are 26 T cell receptor beta chains from one sample sequenced in a study of shared clonotypes between healthy human individuals. Generated by immunoSEQ multiplex PCR, the TCRdb table keeps only in-frame clones and is missing some. The sample consists of some 2 million clones, approximately 94% of them appearing once. Naive CD8 isolation took CD45RO-negative cells positively selected for CCR7 and excluded terminally differentiated effector memory CD45RA+ cells. Sequenced material: naive CD8+ T cells sorted from blood. The receptors originated from a man aged 18 to 35 in good health.

The gene calls are TRBV6-5 and TRBJ2-3, with TRBD1 identical over 8 bases. V was pared by 0 bases and J by 0 bases, with 2 bases of the junction left unmatched. The CDR3 covers 16 residues. Germline CDR1 MNHEY, CDR2 SVGAGI. CDR3 amino acids: CASSYSGDRSTDTQYF. The CDR3 DNA is TGTGCCAGCAGTTACTCTGGGGACAGGAGCACAGATACGCAGTATTTT.

This clone showed up just once. The chain recombines TRBV7-9 with TRBJ2-2, with D possibly matching TRBD2 (5 bases). Germline CDR1 SEHNR, CDR2 FQNEAQ (reference sequence). Trimming pared 1 base from V and 0 bases from J, leaving 9 bases between. CDR3 length: 16 amino acids. The CDR3 sequence: CASSLGVGANTGELFF. CDR3 nucleotide sequence: TGTGCCAGCAGCTTAGGCGTCGGGGCGAACACCGGGGAGCTGTTTTTT.

The rearrangement joins TRBV5-6 to TRBJ2-7, with 8 bases that match TRBD2. Per germline, CDR1 SGHDT and CDR2 YYEEEE. The CDR3 runs 13 residues. Trimming took 1 base from V and 5 from J; bases not matched to a gene: 2. CDR3 residues: CASSLSAGDEQYF. In DNA, the CDR3 is TGTGCCAGCAGCTTGTCAGCGGGAGACGAGCAGTACTTC.

The V call is TRBV2, the J call TRBJ1-3; D might be TRBD1 (6 bases). This CDR3 region has 15 residues. Germline V CDR1 and CDR2: SNHLY, FYNNEI. V was cut by 6 bases and J by 0 bases, with 12 bases left in between. The chain's CDR3 is CASRVPGDSGNTIYF. CDR3 in DNA: TGTGCCAGCAGGGTCCCAGGGGACTCTGGAAACACCATATATTTT.

The chain is built from TRBV9 and TRBJ2-1; 11 bases line up with TRBD2. This CDR3 has 19 residues. The V and J ends lost 3 bases and 6 bases, in that order; junction bases with no gene match: 17. The germline V gene encodes CDR1 SGDLS and CDR2 YYNGEE. The CDR3 DNA reads as TGTGCCAGCAGCGCTGCTGTAGCGGGAGGGTCTGTGTTTGGCAATGAGCAGTTCTTC. It codes for CASSAAVAGGSVFGNEQFF.

The chain has TRBV30 and TRBJ1-5; no definite D call. The CDR3 length is 14 residues. Trimming took 1 base from V and 7 from J, leaving 14 bases between them. Per germline, CDR1 GTSNPN and CDR2 SVGIG (reference sequence). The CDR3, as DNA: TGTGCCTGGAGTGGGGTCTTAAAGGAGCAGCCCCAGCATTTT. As protein: CAWSGVLKEQPQHF.

V and J are TRBV15 and TRBJ2-1; 12 positions agree with TRBD2. CDR1 LNHNV and CDR2 YYDKDF come from the germline V gene (reference sequence). The CDR3 extends over 15 amino acids. Trimming cost V 3 bases and J 8 bases; bases outside gene matches: 5. CDR3 DNA: TGTGCCACCAGCAGCGGACTAGCGGGAAGTCATGAGCAGTTCTTC. Translation: CATSSGLAGSHEQFF.

The J gene is TRBJ2-7, the V gene TRBV2; TRBD1 matches 7 bases. Germline V lookup: CDR1 SNHLY, CDR2 FYNNEI. The J segment lost 0 bases and the V segment lost 4 bases, leaving 15 bases of the junction unmatched. This CDR3 has 18 residues. This CDR3 reads CASSGRDPSGQTSYEQYF. CDR3 bases: TGTGCCAGCAGTGGCCGTGACCCCTCGGGACAGACCTCCTACGAGCAGTACTTC. Drawing the rest from reference TRBV2 and TRBJ2-7, the complete variable domain is EPEVTQTPSHQVTQMGQEVILRCVPISNHLYFYWYRQILGQKVEFLVSFYNNEISEKSEIFDDQFSVERPDGSNFTLKIRSTKLEDSAMYFCASSGRDPSGQTSYEQYFGPGTRLTVT.

V and J are TRBV7-9 and TRBJ2-2; D might be TRBD2 (5 bases). The V end lost 6 bases, the J end lost 4 bases, and 15 bases lay between the germline ends. The germline V gene encodes CDR1 SEHNR and CDR2 FQNEAQ (reference sequence). The CDR3 has 15 amino acids. Here the CDR3 DNA reads TGTGCCAGCAGAGTAACAGTAGGGAGCACCGGGGAGCTGTTTTTT. It is translated as CASRVTVGSTGELFF.

The chain employs TRBV6-6 and TRBJ2-5, with TRBD2 matching 13 bases. The CDR3 loop spans 16 amino acids. The V gene end was trimmed by 6 bases and the J gene end by 4 bases; junction bases not matched to a gene: 8. CDR1 MNHNY and CDR2 SVGAGI come from the germline V gene (reference sequence). The CDR3 reads CASRVLAGGPIETQYF. The CDR3 DNA reads as TGTGCCAGCAGGGTACTAGCGGGAGGGCCGATAGAGACCCAGTACTTC.

V is TRBV15 and J is TRBJ2-3; weak D call: TRBD2 (5 bases). The CDR3 loop spans 12 amino acids. From germline, CDR1 is LNHNV and CDR2 YYDKDF (reference sequence). Trimming pared 8 bases from V and 4 bases from J, leaving 10 bases between. CDR3 coding DNA: TGTGCCACCCGTCGGGGTGCAGATACGCAGTATTTT. Its protein product is CATRRGADTQYF.

The V and J genes are TRBV6-1 and TRBJ2-7, with D tentatively TRBD1 (6 bases). This CDR3 is 15 amino acids long. Between the trimmed V and J ends, which lost 7 bases and 1 base, there was a span of 17 bases. CDR1 and CDR2 (germline): MNHNS, SASEGT. Written as DNA, the CDR3 is TGTGCCAGCAACATTAGACCCGGGACATCCTACGAGCAGTACTTC. Residues: CASNIRPGTSYEQYF.

The CDR3 loop reads CAISEGGLPGAVSSGANVLTF. CDR3 sequence (DNA): TGTGCCATCAGTGAAGGAGGCCTCCCAGGGGCCGTTAGCTCTGGGGCCAACGTCCTGACTTTC. V gene TRBV10-3 combines with J gene TRBJ2-6; the D gene is possibly TRBD1 (6 bases). The ends were cut back, 3 bases at V and 0 bases at J, with 24 bases in the middle. The germline V gene has CDR1 ENHRY and CDR2 SYGVKD. The CDR3 is 21 amino acids.

This chain joins TRBV30 and TRBJ2-7; 7 positions agree with TRBD2. The CDR3 length is 13 residues. J lost 1 base, V lost 5 bases, and 5 bases had no gene match. In germline, CDR1 is GTSNPN, CDR2 SVGIG (reference sequence). The CDR3 region is CAWSSGASYEQYF. The CDR3 region has the DNA TGTGCCTGGTCGAGCGGGGCATCCTACGAGCAGTACTTC.

The CDR3 is CASSFERDPYEQYF. The CDR3 DNA reads as TGTGCCAGCAGCTTCGAGCGGGACCCCTACGAGCAGTACTTC. The chain links TRBV13 to TRBJ2-7; 7 bases map to TRBD2. The germline gives CDR1 PRHDT, CDR2 FYEKMQ (reference sequence). V lost 3 bases, J lost 2 bases, and 4 bases stayed unmatched. The CDR3 is 14 amino acids.

V is TRBV27 and J is TRBJ2-5; D is unresolved. The CDR3 extends over 14 amino acids. The V end was cut by 5 bases, the J end by 4 bases, with 14 bases between. CDR1 and CDR2 from the germline V gene are MNHEY and SMNVEV (reference sequence). CDR3 sequence reads: CASSPSTERETQYF. CDR3 nucleotide sequence: TGTGCCAGCAGTCCATCAACGGAGCGAGAGACCCAGTACTTC.

Of note for this clone: The sample carries other DNA sequences with the same CDR3. The chain recombines TRBV11-3 with TRBJ2-7; D is undetermined. Germline V gene sequence: CDR1 SGHNT, CDR2 YENEEA. Trimming pared 5 bases from V and 0 bases from J, leaving 8 bases between. The CDR3 runs 13 residues. In DNA, the CDR3 is TGTGCCAGCAGCCTAGGTGCCTCCTACGAGCAGTACTTC. Amino acids: CASSLGASYEQYF. The full variable domain, completed using reference TRBV11-3 and TRBJ2-7, is EAGVVQSPRYKIIEKKQPVAFWCNPISGHNTLYWYLQNLGQGPELLIRYENEEAVDDSQLPKDRFSAERLKGVDSTLKIQPAELGDSAVYLCASSLGASYEQYFGPGTRLTVT.

This sequence joins TRBV7-3 and TRBJ1-4; unclear D gene. V was trimmed by 3 bases and J by 0 bases, leaving 8 bases between them. The germline gives CDR1 SGHTA, CDR2 FQGTGA. The CDR3 spans 15 residues. The CDR3 region has the DNA TGTGCCAGCAGCTTTAAGACACCAACTAATGAAAAACTGTTTTTT. Protein sequence: CASSFKTPTNEKLFF.

The genes are TRBV5-4 and TRBJ1-2; weak D call: TRBD1 (6 bases). Germline CDR1 reads SGHNT; CDR2 reads YYREEE (reference sequence). The CDR3 contains 14 residues. V dropped 4 bases and J dropped 5 bases, with 15 bases sitting between them. CDR3 bases: TGTGCCAGCAGCCCTCGGGGACACCCGTATGGCTACACCTTC. Encoded protein: CASSPRGHPYGYTF. Full variable domain (rest looked up from reference TRBV5-4 and TRBJ1-2): ETGVTQSPTHLIKTRGQQVTLRCSSQSGHNTVSWYQQALGQGPQFIFQYYREEENGRGNFPPRFSGLQFPNYSSELNVNALELDDSALYLCASSPRGHPYGYTFGSGTRLTVV.

The rearrangement uses TRBV4-1 and TRBJ1-4, with 8 bases matching TRBD1. The CDR3 extends over 15 amino acids. Germline V gives CDR1 MGHRA, CDR2 YSYEKL. With 1 base clipped from V and 5 bases from J, the junction kept 3 bases outside the gene matches. The DNA for the CDR3 is TGCGCCAGCAGCCAAGCTCGACAGGGGAATGAAAAACTGTTTTTT. It is translated as CASSQARQGNEKLFF.

The genes are TRBV10-3 and TRBJ2-7, with 9 nucleotides matching TRBD1. The CDR3 has 15 amino acids. V lost 3 bases and J lost 3; bases outside the gene matches: 6. Germline V gene lookup returns CDR1 ENHRY and CDR2 SYGVKD. CDR3 DNA: TGTGCCATCAGTGATCAAGGGACAGGGTTCTACGAGCAGTACTTC. Translating gives CAISDQGTGFYEQYF.

The CDR3 protein is CASSSPLTGVDYGYTF. CDR3 sequence (DNA): TGTGCCAGCAGTTCCCCCTTGACAGGGGTTGACTATGGCTACACCTTC. The chain joins TRBV28 to TRBJ1-2; 8 bases are a match to TRBD1. The CDR3 contains 16 residues. The V gene's germline CDR1 is MDHEN and CDR2 SYDVKM. V was clipped by 4 bases and J by 3 bases; unmatched bases: 10.

The V gene is TRBV2, the J gene TRBJ1-1; a weak D match, TRBD1 (6 bases). The CDR3 runs 14 residues. Germline V gene data show CDR1 as SNHLY and CDR2 as FYNNEI. V was trimmed by 4 bases and J by 1 base, leaving 10 bases between them. The CDR3 is CASSGTAGNTEAFF. The CDR3 DNA reads as TGTGCCAGCAGTGGGACAGCAGGGAACACTGAAGCTTTCTTT.

The chain uses TRBV27 and TRBJ2-6; 7 nucleotides line up with TRBD1. The CDR3 extends over 15 amino acids. Germline loops: CDR1 MNHEY, CDR2 SMNVEV (reference sequence). After removal of 5 bases from V and 2 bases from J, the junction contained 3 bases not matched to a gene. The CDR3 here is CASSTTGPGANVLTF. CDR3 nucleotide sequence: TGTGCCAGCAGTACGACAGGGCCTGGGGCCAACGTCCTGACTTTC.

The rearrangement links TRBV27 to TRBJ2-7; D gene unclear. The germline V gene encodes CDR1 MNHEY and CDR2 SMNVEV (reference sequence). Deletions cut 5 bases from V and 3 bases from J, with 11 bases between. The length of the CDR3 is 13 residues. CDR3 DNA: TGTGCCAGCAGTCACAAGGGCCTCTACGAGCAGTACTTC. Its translation: CASSHKGLYEQYF.

The rearrangement joins TRBV4-1 to TRBJ1-6, with a possible D match to TRBD1 (6 bases). Germline CDR1 MGHRA, CDR2 YSYEKL. Trimming shortened V by 4 bases and J by 14 bases, and 18 bases separated the two germline ends. The CDR3 has 14 residues. CDR3 region: CASSRGGPEVTLHF. CDR3 nucleotide sequence: TGCGCCAGCAGCCGGGGGGGGCCAGAAGTCACCCTCCACTTT.